This T cell receptor beta chain comes out of a study of T cell repertoires in cytomegalovirus infection. Comments on this clonotype: Antigen specificity is unknown.

Study-wide points: The cumulative frequency of public TCR beta families identified carriers of CMV plus the relevant HLA.

CDR1 is MGHDK, CDR2 SYGVNS, per germline. V lost 2 bases to trimming and J lost 4 bases, with 5 bases between them. CDR3 length: 13 amino acids. TCRdb used MiXCR to reprocess the reads, holding one entry per CDR3 protein. Of some 500,000 distinct CDR3 sequences in the sample, 30% to 40% were seen once. Here the sequenced sample was cultured PBMCs, taken from culture after CMV antigen stimulation. The sequence derives from a human donor in good health (CMV status not recorded). Some clones in this sample may be carry-over from other donors' samples. The chain joins TRBV25-1 to TRBJ2-2, with no clear D. The DNA for the CDR3 is TGTGCCAGCAGTGAAGTATGCACCGGGGAGCTGTTTTTT. This sequence encodes CASSEVCTGELFF.